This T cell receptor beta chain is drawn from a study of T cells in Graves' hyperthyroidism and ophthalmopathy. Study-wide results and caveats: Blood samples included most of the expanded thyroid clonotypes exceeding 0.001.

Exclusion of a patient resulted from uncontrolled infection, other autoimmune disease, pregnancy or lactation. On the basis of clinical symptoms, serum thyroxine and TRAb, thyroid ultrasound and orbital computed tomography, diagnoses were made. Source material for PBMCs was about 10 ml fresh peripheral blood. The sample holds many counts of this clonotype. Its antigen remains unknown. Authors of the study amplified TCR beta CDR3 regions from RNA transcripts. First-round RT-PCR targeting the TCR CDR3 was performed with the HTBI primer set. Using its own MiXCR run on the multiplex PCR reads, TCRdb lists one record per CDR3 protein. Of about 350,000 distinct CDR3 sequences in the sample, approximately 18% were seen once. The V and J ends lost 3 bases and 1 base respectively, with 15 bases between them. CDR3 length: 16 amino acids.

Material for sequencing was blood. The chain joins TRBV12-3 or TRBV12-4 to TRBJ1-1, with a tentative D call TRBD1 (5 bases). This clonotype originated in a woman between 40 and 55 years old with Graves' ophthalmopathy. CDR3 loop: CASSFVTGGRNTEAFF. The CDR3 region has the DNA TGTGCCAGCAGTTTTGTCACAGGCGGCCGGAACACTGAAGCTTTCTTT.